This T cell receptor beta chain was captured by sequencing in a study of OX40 agonist ivuxolimab in advanced cancers. This table comes from immunoSEQ multiplex PCR, and its TCRdb copy is limited to in-frame clones, with some not included. This sample has 72,000 or so clones, with roughly 80% found just once. The CDR3 totals 15 residues. Germline V gene data show CDR1 as ENHRY and CDR2 as SYGVKD. For this clone: Its antigen remains unknown.

Study conclusions and caveats: Also showing low normalized T-cell clonal expansion were some of the nonresponders.

The clonotype was recovered from an adult with an advanced solid tumor such as melanoma, head and neck, liver or kidney cancer. The chain is built from TRBV10-3 and TRBJ2-5, with D unclear. Matching the DNA end better, TRBJ2-7 makes the J call doubtful. Source: CD4+ or CD8+ T cells sorted from blood, taken in a trial of the OX40 agonist ivuxolimab. The CDR3 loop reads CAISESSSGLYEQYF. The CDR3 DNA follows: TGTGCCATCAGTGAGTCGAGTAGTGGTCTCTACGAGCAGTACTTC.